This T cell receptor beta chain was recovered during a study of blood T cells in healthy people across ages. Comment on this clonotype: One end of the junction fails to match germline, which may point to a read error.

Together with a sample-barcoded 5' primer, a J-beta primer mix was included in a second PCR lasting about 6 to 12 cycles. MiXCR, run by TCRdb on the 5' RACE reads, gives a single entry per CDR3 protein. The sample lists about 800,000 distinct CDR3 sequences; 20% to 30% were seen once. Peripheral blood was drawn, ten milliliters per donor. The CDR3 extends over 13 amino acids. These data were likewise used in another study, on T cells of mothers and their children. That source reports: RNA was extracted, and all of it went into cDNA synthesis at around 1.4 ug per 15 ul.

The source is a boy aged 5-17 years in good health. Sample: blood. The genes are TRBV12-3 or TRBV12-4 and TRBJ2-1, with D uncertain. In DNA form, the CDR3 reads TGTGCCGGCAGTCCCCCGTTGCATCATGAGCAGTTCTTC. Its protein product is CAGSPPLHHEQFF.